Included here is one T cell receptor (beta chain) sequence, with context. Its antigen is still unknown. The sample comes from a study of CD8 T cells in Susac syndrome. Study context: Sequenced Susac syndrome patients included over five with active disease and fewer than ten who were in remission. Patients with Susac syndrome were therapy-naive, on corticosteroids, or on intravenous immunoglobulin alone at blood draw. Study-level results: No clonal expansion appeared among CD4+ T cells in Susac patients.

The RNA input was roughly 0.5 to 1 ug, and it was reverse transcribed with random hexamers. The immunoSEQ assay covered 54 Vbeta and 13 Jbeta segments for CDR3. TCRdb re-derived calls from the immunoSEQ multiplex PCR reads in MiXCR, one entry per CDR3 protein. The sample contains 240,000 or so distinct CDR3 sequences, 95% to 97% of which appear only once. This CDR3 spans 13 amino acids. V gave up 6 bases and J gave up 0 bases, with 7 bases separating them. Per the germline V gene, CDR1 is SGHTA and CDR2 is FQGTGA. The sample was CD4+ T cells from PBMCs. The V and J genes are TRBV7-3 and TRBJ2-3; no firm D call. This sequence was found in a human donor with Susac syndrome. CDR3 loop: CASSLSSTDTQYF. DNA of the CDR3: TGTGCCAGCAGTTTATCTAGCACAGATACGCAGTATTTT.